The T cell receptor (beta chain) described here comes from a study of radiotherapy plus CTLA-4 blockade in lung cancer. Study-level points and caveats: Early blood T cell clone changes and increased post-radiation serum interferon-beta were reportedly the strongest response predictors. Blood-borne expansion of tumor-derived TCR clones followed radiotherapy plus ipilimumab.

With 6 bases removed from V and 1 base from J, the gap between germline ends came to 7 bases. Per germline, CDR1 DFQATT and CDR2 SNEGSKA (reference sequence). This CDR3 spans 11 amino acids. Some clones are missing from TCRdb's copy, which holds only in-frame ones; the method was immunoSEQ multiplex PCR. The sample carries tens of thousands of clones, roughly 71% recorded once. Worth noting for this clone: Its specificity is not known.

The clonotype comes from a human donor with non-small cell lung cancer who had stable disease on radiotherapy plus ipilimumab. The material sequenced was peripheral blood, taken from a patient treated with radiotherapy plus ipilimumab. The gene calls are TRBV20-1 and TRBJ2-7; D might be TRBD2 (5 bases). DNA for the CDR3: TGCAGTGCCGGAGGTTCCTACGAGCAGTACTTC. Its protein product is CSAGGSYEQYF.